The rows below give T cell receptor beta chains drawn from one sample of a study of blood T cell repertoires in COVID-19. Measured with immunoSEQ multiplex PCR; TCRdb has only the in-frame clones, and not every one. The sample holds fewer than 150,000 clones, around 89% seen once. Sequencing was done on a sample of peripheral blood. Receptors were obtained from a woman between 45 and 60 years old with acute or convalescent COVID-19. The conserved cysteine and the conserved F or W are not part of the CDR3 here. Where a row states a size, it is once, few, many or the class of an expanded clone; other rows omit it.

j_call v_call clone_size cdr3_aa
TRBJ1-1 TRBV6-5 . ASSLTNMNTEAF
TRBJ2-4 TRBV10-3 . AISKDREGNIQY
TRBJ1-1 TRBV7-6 . ASSLNQKNTEAF
TRBJ2-7 TRBV6-2/TRBV6-3 . ASSFTSAYPYEQY
TRBJ1-5 TRBV28 . ASSLSGQGAYQPQH
TRBJ1-2 TRBV5-4 . ASSLRTGTYGYT
TRBJ2-1 TRBV9 . ASSTYRGQNNEQF
TRBJ2-1 TRBV5-6 . ASSRSGSNEQF
TRBJ1-2 TRBV19 . ASSRIERIGEYYGYT
TRBJ2-3 TRBV15 . ATSIGADTQY
TRBJ2-5 TRBV7-7 . ASSLEVTPQETQY
TRBJ2-2 TRBV10-1 . ASSGGTGNTGELF
TRBJ1-1 TRBV6-6 . ASSASTGANTEAF
TRBJ1-6 TRBV24-1 . ATSQGVGSPLH
TRBJ1-5 TRBV18 . ASSQSVGTLINQPQH
TRBJ2-1 TRBV29-1 . SIQRSPGGPGNEQF
TRBJ2-6 TRBV7-6 . ASSPEAAETSGANVLT
TRBJ1-5 TRBV7-2 . ASSLDLNQPQH
TRBJ1-5 TRBV6-5 . ASSYQGPGQPQH
TRBJ1-2 TRBV27 . ASSSGGGLGPIYGYT
TRBJ1-4 TRBV19 . ASSITPPGEKLF
TRBJ2-1 TRBV24-1 . ATSDPTWDLTGYNEQF
TRBJ1-2 TRBV30 . AWTPAGQGFFNYGYT
TRBJ2-1 TRBV4-1 once ASSQGAGQGADEQF
TRBJ1-3 TRBV6-2/TRBV6-3 . ASSLLPPGNTIY
TRBJ1-5 TRBV3-1/TRBV3-2 . ASSPRTSQPQH
TRBJ1-2 TRBV25-1 once ASSERGGNGYT
TRBJ2-7 TRBV30 . AWSVQASYEQY
TRBJ2-1 TRBV27 . ASSFSSHYEQF
TRBJ2-7 TRBV13 . ASSFRGQGYEQY
TRBJ2-7 TRBV27 . ASSPGGGYEQY
TRBJ1-2 TRBV29-1 . SVDISYSGQGPGYT
TRBJ2-3 TRBV19 . ASTPGGTDTQY
TRBJ1-1 TRBV30 . AWGIWSSTEAF
TRBJ1-6 TRBV27 . ASSLLSPGQGDSPLH
TRBJ2-5 TRBV28 . ASSFEPNTGGETQY
TRBJ1-2 TRBV24-1 . ATSGSGNYGYT
TRBJ2-3 TRBV9 . ASSARTEFISDTQY
TRBJ1-1 TRBV4-1 . ASSQVDYSGTGGLDTEAF
TRBJ2-1 TRBV7-9 . ASSHPGAGGYNEQF
TRBJ2-2 TRBV6-4 . ASSETGGNTGELF
TRBJ1-1 TRBV28 once ASSLEVPDINTEAF
TRBJ1-2 TRBV20-1 . SASDGYT
TRBJ1-1 TRBV5-1 . ASSLERGADRAAF
TRBJ1-1 TRBV2 . ASIPGSRDGTEAF
TRBJ2-3 TRBV19 . ASSQQGYTDTQY
TRBJ1-2 TRBV19 . ASSVTGAAGYT
TRBJ1-3 TRBV30 . AWSVGVSSGNTIY
TRBJ2-5 TRBV29-1 . SLDRDGETQY